Listed below are T cell receptor beta chains from one sample, sequenced in a study of blood T cell repertoires in COVID-19. The protocol was immunoSEQ multiplex PCR, while the TCRdb copy is restricted to in-frame clones and leaves out a portion. The sample contains about 170,000 clones, approximately 86% of which appear only once. The sequencing input was peripheral blood. Every receptor here comes from a woman aged 80 or older with COVID-19, enrolled during active disease. CDR3s include the opening cysteine and the closing phenylalanine or tryptophan. The order of the fields is V gene, J gene, CDR3 protein.

v_call: TRBV28
j_call: TRBJ2-7
cdr3_aa: CASSLPDTDEQYF

v_call: TRBV4-1
j_call: TRBJ2-7
cdr3_aa: CASSQVGTGVDEQYF

v_call: TRBV7-2
j_call: TRBJ1-2
cdr3_aa: CASSLAREAVGYTF

v_call: TRBV20-1
j_call: TRBJ2-6
cdr3_aa: CGAAPTNVLTF

v_call: TRBV29-1
j_call: TRBJ2-1
cdr3_aa: CSVGKAGGSYNEQFF

v_call: TRBV28
j_call: TRBJ1-4
cdr3_aa: CASSAQTGGFHQELFF

v_call: TRBV6-6
j_call: TRBJ2-5
cdr3_aa: CASTITVLQETQYF

v_call: TRBV6-1
j_call: TRBJ1-2
cdr3_aa: CASSETATGYRGYTF

v_call: TRBV19
j_call: TRBJ2-1
cdr3_aa: CASSIGQTYNEQFF

v_call: TRBV11-2
j_call: TRBJ2-5
cdr3_aa: CASSLFRGQQETQYF

v_call: TRBV7-8
j_call: TRBJ2-5
cdr3_aa: CASSLRSSKETQYF

v_call: TRBV6-5
j_call: TRBJ2-1
cdr3_aa: CASSPKTGGVQFF

v_call: TRBV28
j_call: TRBJ1-4
cdr3_aa: CASSTDRGRTNEKLFF

v_call: TRBV5-1
j_call: TRBJ2-7
cdr3_aa: CASSTGTGVEQYF

v_call: TRBV18
j_call: TRBJ2-1
cdr3_aa: CASSPEDYDNEQFF

v_call: TRBV7-2
j_call: TRBJ1-2
cdr3_aa: CASSPRGGMTHGYTF

v_call: TRBV29-1
j_call: TRBJ1-4
cdr3_aa: CSASGTGAEKLFF

v_call: TRBV18
j_call: TRBJ2-5
cdr3_aa: CASSPGTGETQYF

v_call: TRBV7-9
j_call: TRBJ1-2
cdr3_aa: CASSPPAGGYTF

v_call: TRBV27
j_call: TRBJ1-2
cdr3_aa: CASSRTGVGDYGYTF

v_call: TRBV6-2/TRBV6-3
j_call: TRBJ1-5
cdr3_aa: CASSWRRDLEPQHF

v_call: TRBV4-2
j_call: TRBJ1-1
cdr3_aa: CASSRLGQLNTEAFF

v_call: TRBV7-6
j_call: TRBJ1-3
cdr3_aa: CASSPLDISSGNTIYF

v_call: TRBV5-1
j_call: TRBJ2-1
cdr3_aa: CASSYPGTSGTYNEQFF

v_call: TRBV19
j_call: TRBJ2-1
cdr3_aa: CASTGGLLNEQFF

v_call: TRBV15
j_call: TRBJ2-1
cdr3_aa: CATRRLPSDRGLSNEQFF

v_call: TRBV3-1/TRBV3-2
j_call: TRBJ2-3
cdr3_aa: CASSLGTSLDTQYF

v_call: TRBV10-1
j_call: TRBJ2-3
cdr3_aa: CASTSSTQYF

v_call: TRBV9
j_call: TRBJ1-1
cdr3_aa: CASSVQGGDNTEAFF

v_call: TRBV3-1/TRBV3-2
j_call: TRBJ1-2
cdr3_aa: CASSQALLPFYGYTF

v_call: TRBV7-2
j_call: TRBJ1-3
cdr3_aa: CASSLVQSHSGNTIYF

v_call: TRBV3-1/TRBV3-2
j_call: TRBJ2-7
cdr3_aa: CASTIRKGLHYEQYF

v_call: TRBV10-3
j_call: TRBJ1-6
cdr3_aa: CAIRQVDNSPLHF

v_call: TRBV4-3
j_call: TRBJ1-1
cdr3_aa: CASSQEGYTEAFF

v_call: TRBV28
j_call: TRBJ1-2
cdr3_aa: CASSLPGQSYGYTF

v_call: TRBV9
j_call: TRBJ1-6
cdr3_aa: CASSSHGSSYNSPLHF

v_call: TRBV27
j_call: TRBJ1-5
cdr3_aa: CASRSGQGMYQPQHF

v_call: TRBV19
j_call: TRBJ1-2
cdr3_aa: CASRREGGAYGYTF

v_call: TRBV7-2
j_call: TRBJ1-2
cdr3_aa: CASSLPQAVANYGYTF

v_call: TRBV19
j_call: TRBJ2-1
cdr3_aa: CASCDRGIDEQFF

v_call: TRBV6-1
j_call: TRBJ2-2
cdr3_aa: CASSEARRGIRIGELFF

v_call: TRBV18
j_call: TRBJ2-3
cdr3_aa: CASSPNLQGVRDTQYF

v_call: TRBV28
j_call: TRBJ2-2
cdr3_aa: CASSLTAGVNTGELFF

v_call: TRBV7-9
j_call: TRBJ1-1
cdr3_aa: CASSPRWTAENTEAFF

v_call: TRBV19
j_call: TRBJ1-2
cdr3_aa: CASSIRERPGGYTF

v_call: TRBV18
j_call: TRBJ1-5
cdr3_aa: CASSRTGGNQPQHF

v_call: TRBV19
j_call: TRBJ1-1
cdr3_aa: CASSTTGHTEAFF

v_call: TRBV11-2
j_call: TRBJ2-3
cdr3_aa: CASSWWLAGVSLVGDTQYF

v_call: TRBV29-1
j_call: TRBJ1-2
cdr3_aa: CSVEPGQGEFPLNYGYTF

v_call: TRBV2
j_call: TRBJ1-6
cdr3_aa: CASREDSNSPLHF

v_call: TRBV25-1
j_call: TRBJ1-6
cdr3_aa: CASTESGGYSPLHF

v_call: TRBV6-5
j_call: TRBJ2-1
cdr3_aa: CASSYRDRQFF

v_call: TRBV7-8
j_call: TRBJ1-5
cdr3_aa: CASSLVGAPRNQPQHF

v_call: TRBV6-2/TRBV6-3
j_call: TRBJ2-1
cdr3_aa: CASSYLPRGRAGREQFF

v_call: TRBV9
j_call: TRBJ2-1
cdr3_aa: CASSERAGGLLYNEQFF

v_call: TRBV28
j_call: TRBJ1-1
cdr3_aa: CASSLRGTGIISRGNTEAFF

v_call: TRBV27
j_call: TRBJ2-7
cdr3_aa: CASSPGLALYEQYF